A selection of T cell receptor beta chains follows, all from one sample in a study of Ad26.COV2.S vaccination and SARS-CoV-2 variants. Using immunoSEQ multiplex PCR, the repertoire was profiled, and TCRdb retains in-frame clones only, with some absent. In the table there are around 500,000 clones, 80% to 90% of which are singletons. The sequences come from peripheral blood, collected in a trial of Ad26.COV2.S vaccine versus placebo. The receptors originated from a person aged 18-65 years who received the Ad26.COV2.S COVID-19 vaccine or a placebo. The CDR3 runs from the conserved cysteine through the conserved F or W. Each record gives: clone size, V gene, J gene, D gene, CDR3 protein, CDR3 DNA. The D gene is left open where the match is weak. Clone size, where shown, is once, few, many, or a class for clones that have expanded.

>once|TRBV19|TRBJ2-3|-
CASSIQTSTDTQYF
TGTGCCAGTAGTATCCAGACTAGCACAGATACGCAGTATTTT
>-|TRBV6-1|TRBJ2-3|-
CASSDSGTSTDTQYF
TGTGCCAGCAGTGACAGCGGCACCAGCACAGATACGCAGTATTTT
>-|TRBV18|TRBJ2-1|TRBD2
CASSPAGGSYNEQFF
TGTGCCAGCTCGCCCGCGGGGGGGTCGTACAATGAGCAGTTCTTC
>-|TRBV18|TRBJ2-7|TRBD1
CASSPRGSPGTGDSYEQYF
TGTGCCAGCTCACCACGTGGATCGCCCGGGACAGGGGACTCCTACGAGCAGTACTTC
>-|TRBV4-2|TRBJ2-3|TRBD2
CASSQALTSGNTDTQYF
TGTGCCAGCAGCCAAGCTTTAACTAGCGGGAATACAGATACGCAGTATTTT
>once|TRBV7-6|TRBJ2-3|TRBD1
CASSARQGAEADTQYF
TGTGCCAGCAGCGCCAGACAGGGGGCTGAGGCAGATACGCAGTATTTT
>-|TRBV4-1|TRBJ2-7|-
CASSQDGGGYEQYF
TGCGCCAGCAGCCAAGACGGGGGAGGATACGAGCAGTACTTC
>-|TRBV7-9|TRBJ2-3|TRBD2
CASSIKRGARPRTDTQYF
TGTGCCAGCAGCATCAAGCGGGGGGCCCGACCCCGCACAGATACGCAGTATTTT
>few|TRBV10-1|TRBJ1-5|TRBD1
CASIPRTGTSNQPQHF
TGCGCCAGCATTCCCCGGACAGGTACTAGCAATCAGCCCCAGCATTTT
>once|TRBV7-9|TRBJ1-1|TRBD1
CASSLELDRGAEAFF
TGTGCCAGCAGCTTAGAATTAGACAGGGGAGCTGAAGCTTTCTTT
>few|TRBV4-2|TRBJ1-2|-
CASSQGYGYTF
TGTGCCAGCAGCCAAGGGTATGGCTACACCTTC
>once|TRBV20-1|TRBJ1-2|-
CSASPGNYGYTF
TGCAGTGCTAGTCCAGGGAACTATGGCTACACCTTC
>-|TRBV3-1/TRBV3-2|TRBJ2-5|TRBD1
CASSQNGRGETQYF
TGTGCCAGCAGCCAAAATGGCAGGGGGGAGACCCAGTACTTC
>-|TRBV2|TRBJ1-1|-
CASMISRTAFF
TGTGCCAGCATGATCAGCAGGACAGCTTTCTTT
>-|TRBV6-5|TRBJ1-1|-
CASSWNRVRTEAFF
TGTGCCAGCAGTTGGAACAGGGTAAGAACTGAAGCTTTCTTT
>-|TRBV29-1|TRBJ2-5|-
CSVGRQAQETQYF
TGCAGCGTTGGGCGGCAGGCCCAAGAGACCCAGTACTTC
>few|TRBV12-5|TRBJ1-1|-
CASGLPQGMWRGRTEAFF
TGTGCTAGTGGTTTGCCTCAGGGTATGTGGAGGGGACGCACTGAAGCTTTCTTT
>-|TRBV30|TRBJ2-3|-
CAWSVMGLNTDTQYF
TGTGCCTGGAGTGTCATGGGGCTTAACACAGATACGCAGTATTTT
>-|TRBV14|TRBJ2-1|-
CASSHGRRTHNEQFF
TGTGCCAGCAGCCATGGTAGAAGAACCCACAATGAGCAGTTCTTC
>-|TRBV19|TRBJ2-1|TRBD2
CASSIGGLAGAEQFF
TGTGCCAGTAGTATAGGAGGACTAGCGGGAGCTGAGCAGTTCTTC
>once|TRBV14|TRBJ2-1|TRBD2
CASSRTSGTYNEQFF
TGTGCCAGCAGCCGGACTAGCGGCACCTACAATGAGCAGTTCTTC
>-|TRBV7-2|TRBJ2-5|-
CASSPRGRETQYF
TGTGCCAGCAGCCCCCGGGGACGGGAGACCCAGTACTTC
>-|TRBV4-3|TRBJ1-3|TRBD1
CASSQETGAGGNTIYF
TGCGCCAGCAGCCAAGAGACAGGGGCGGGTGGAAACACCATATATTTT
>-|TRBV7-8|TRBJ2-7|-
CASSPSSNGVQYF
TGTGCCAGCAGCCCTAGCAGTAATGGGGTGCAGTACTTC
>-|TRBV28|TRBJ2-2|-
CASSSTYTGELFF
TGTGCCAGCAGTTCTACGTACACCGGGGAGCTGTTTTTT
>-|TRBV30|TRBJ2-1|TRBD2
CAWSLLAGSYNEQFF
TGTGCCTGGAGTCTTCTAGCGGGGTCCTACAATGAGCAGTTCTTC
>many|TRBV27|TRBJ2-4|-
CASSSGMVKNIQYF
TGTGCCAGCAGTTCCGGGATGGTCAAAAACATTCAGTACTTC
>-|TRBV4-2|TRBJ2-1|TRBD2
CASSQGLAVYNEQFF
TGTGCCAGCAGTCAAGGACTAGCGGTTTACAATGAGCAGTTCTTC
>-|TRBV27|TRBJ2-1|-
CASSLTGTYNEQFF
TGTGCCAGCAGTTTAACAGGCACCTACAATGAGCAGTTCTTC
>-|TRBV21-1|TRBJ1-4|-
CASSRHEEVATNEKLFF
TGTGCCAGCAGCAGGCATGAGGAAGTTGCAACTAATGAAAAACTGTTTTTT
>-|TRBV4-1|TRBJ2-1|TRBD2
CASSQAGLADYNEQFF
TGCGCCAGCAGCCAAGCCGGACTAGCGGACTACAATGAGCAGTTCTTC
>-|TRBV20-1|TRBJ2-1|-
CSAAFSNEQFF
TGCAGTGCGGCGTTCTCCAATGAGCAGTTCTTC
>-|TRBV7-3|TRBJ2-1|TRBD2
CASSLTTSVGNEQFF
TGTGCCAGCAGCTTAACGACTAGCGTGGGCAATGAGCAGTTCTTC
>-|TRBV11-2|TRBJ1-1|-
CASSFPSGGRAEAFF
TGTGCCAGCAGCTTCCCATCGGGGGGTAGGGCTGAAGCTTTCTTT
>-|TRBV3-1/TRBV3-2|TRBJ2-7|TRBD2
CASRLAGVMGEQYF
TGTGCCAGCAGGCTAGCGGGAGTGATGGGAGAGCAGTACTTC
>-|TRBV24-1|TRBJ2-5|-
CATSVGWGETQYF
TGTGCCACCAGTGTAGGGTGGGGAGAGACCCAGTACTTC
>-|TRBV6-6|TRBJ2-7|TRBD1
CASSYSTGAYEQYF
TGTGCCAGCAGTTACTCGACAGGGGCCTACGAGCAGTACTTC
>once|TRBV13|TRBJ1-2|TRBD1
CASTEGQGYGYTF
TGTGCCAGCACCGAGGGACAGGGCTATGGCTACACCTTC
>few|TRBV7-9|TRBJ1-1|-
CASKGASMNTEAFF
TGTGCCAGCAAAGGAGCGAGCATGAACACTGAAGCTTTCTTT
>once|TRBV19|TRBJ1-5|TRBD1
CASRDRVLINQPQHF
TGTGCCAGCCGGGACAGAGTTTTGATCAATCAGCCCCAGCATTTT
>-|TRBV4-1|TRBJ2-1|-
CASSQDWWRDEQFF
TGCGCCAGCAGCCAAGATTGGTGGCGGGATGAGCAGTTCTTC
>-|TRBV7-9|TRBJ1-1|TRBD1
CASSPGTGGTEAFF
TGTGCCAGCAGCCCTGGGACAGGCGGCACTGAAGCTTTCTTT